The rows below give T cell receptor beta chains drawn from one sample of a study of blood T cell repertoires in COVID-19. Generated by immunoSEQ multiplex PCR, the TCRdb table keeps only in-frame clones and is missing some. This table has about 230,000 clones, around four fifths appearing once. Sequenced sample: peripheral blood. The receptors were sampled from a man older than 75 with acute or convalescent COVID-19. The CDR3 runs from the conserved cysteine through the conserved F or W. D genes are given only for firm matches. Not every row has a clone size; where given, it reads once, few, many or a size class.

abundance: .; v_gene: TRBV6-1; d_gene: TRBD1; j_gene: TRBJ1-3; CDR3aa: CASSEGTGGSGNTIYF; CDR3nt: TGTGCCAGCAGTGAAGGGACAGGGGGAAGTGGAAACACCATATATTTT
abundance: .; v_gene: TRBV5-1; d_gene: .; j_gene: TRBJ1-1; CDR3aa: CASSTGALNTEAFF; CDR3nt: TGCGCCAGCAGCACTGGGGCCCTGAACACTGAAGCTTTCTTT
abundance: .; v_gene: TRBV5-1; d_gene: .; j_gene: TRBJ1-4; CDR3aa: CASSREINEKLFF; CDR3nt: TGCGCCAGCAGCCGGGAGATTAATGAAAAACTGTTTTTT
abundance: .; v_gene: TRBV10-3; d_gene: TRBD1; j_gene: TRBJ1-2; CDR3aa: CAISESYGTGGGYTF; CDR3nt: TGTGCCATCAGTGAGTCATATGGGACAGGGGGTGGCTACACCTTC
abundance: once; v_gene: TRBV27; d_gene: TRBD2; j_gene: TRBJ2-3; CDR3aa: CASSREGLARNLDTQYF; CDR3nt: TGTGCCAGCAGTAGAGAAGGACTAGCGAGGAATTTGGATACGCAGTATTTT
abundance: .; v_gene: TRBV12-3/TRBV12-4; d_gene: .; j_gene: TRBJ1-5; CDR3aa: CASSFTAQPQHF; CDR3nt: TGTGCCAGCAGTTTCACAGCTCAGCCCCAGCATTTT
abundance: once; v_gene: TRBV5-1; d_gene: TRBD1; j_gene: TRBJ1-1; CDR3aa: CASWTGPEGTEAFF; CDR3nt: TGCGCCAGCTGGACAGGACCTGAGGGCACTGAAGCTTTCTTT
abundance: .; v_gene: TRBV5-1; d_gene: .; j_gene: TRBJ1-2; CDR3aa: CASSLETGNYGYTF; CDR3nt: TGCGCCAGCAGCTTGGAAACAGGAAACTATGGCTACACCTTC
abundance: .; v_gene: TRBV11-3; d_gene: .; j_gene: TRBJ2-2; CDR3aa: CASSLGDASAGELFF; CDR3nt: TGTGCCAGCAGCTTAGGAGATGCGAGCGCCGGGGAGCTGTTTTTT
abundance: .; v_gene: TRBV2; d_gene: TRBD1; j_gene: TRBJ2-7; CDR3aa: CASRLDTGVYEQYF; CDR3nt: TGTGCCAGCAGGCTAGACACAGGGGTCTACGAGCAGTACTTC
abundance: .; v_gene: TRBV18; d_gene: TRBD1; j_gene: TRBJ2-7; CDR3aa: CASSPAGGYEQYF; CDR3nt: TGTGCCAGCTCACCGGCAGGGGGCTACGAGCAGTACTTC
abundance: .; v_gene: TRBV19; d_gene: TRBD1; j_gene: TRBJ2-7; CDR3aa: CASSIRDSYEQYF; CDR3nt: TGTGCCAGTAGTATAAGGGACAGCTACGAGCAGTACTTC
abundance: .; v_gene: TRBV10-3; d_gene: TRBD1; j_gene: TRBJ2-7; CDR3aa: CARGQEPYEQYF; CDR3nt: TGTGCCAGGGGACAGGAACCCTACGAGCAGTACTTC
abundance: .; v_gene: TRBV7-9; d_gene: .; j_gene: TRBJ2-1; CDR3aa: CASSPFQGRGYNEQFF; CDR3nt: TGTGCCAGCAGCCCATTCCAGGGGAGAGGCTACAATGAGCAGTTCTTC
abundance: .; v_gene: TRBV24-1; d_gene: .; j_gene: TRBJ2-2; CDR3aa: CATSDWGTGSAVLFF; CDR3nt: TGTGCCACCAGTGATTGGGGTACGGGGAGCGCTGTGCTGTTTTTT
abundance: once; v_gene: TRBV6-5; d_gene: TRBD1; j_gene: TRBJ2-2; CDR3aa: CASKTGTGVAGELFF; CDR3nt: TGTGCCAGCAAAACCGGGACAGGAGTGGCCGGGGAGCTGTTTTTT
abundance: .; v_gene: TRBV11-3; d_gene: TRBD2; j_gene: TRBJ2-3; CDR3aa: CASSSLANTDTQYF; CDR3nt: TGTGCCAGCAGCTCACTAGCGAACACAGATACGCAGTATTTT
abundance: .; v_gene: TRBV28; d_gene: TRBD1; j_gene: TRBJ2-1; CDR3aa: CASSSIDRGDVNEQFF; CDR3nt: TGTGCCAGCAGCTCGATAGACAGGGGGGATGTCAATGAGCAGTTCTTC
abundance: .; v_gene: TRBV9; d_gene: .; j_gene: TRBJ2-3; CDR3aa: CASSLNDRLIPTDTQYF; CDR3nt: TGTGCCAGCAGCCTAAACGACCGACTTATTCCCACAGATACGCAGTATTTT
abundance: .; v_gene: TRBV7-2; d_gene: TRBD2; j_gene: TRBJ2-3; CDR3aa: CASSYGTMTDTQYF; CDR3nt: TGTGCCAGCAGCTATGGGACTATGACAGATACGCAGTATTTT
abundance: .; v_gene: TRBV3-1/TRBV3-2; d_gene: .; j_gene: TRBJ1-1; CDR3aa: CASSQQGVNTEAFF; CDR3nt: TGTGCCAGCAGCCAACAAGGGGTGAACACTGAAGCTTTCTTT
abundance: .; v_gene: TRBV5-1; d_gene: .; j_gene: TRBJ2-7; CDR3aa: CASSLDLDKQYF; CDR3nt: TGCGCCAGCAGCTTAGATTTGGACAAGCAGTACTTC
abundance: .; v_gene: TRBV7-8; d_gene: TRBD2; j_gene: TRBJ2-2; CDR3aa: CASSKGLAWTGELFF; CDR3nt: TGTGCCAGCAGCAAGGGACTAGCATGGACCGGGGAGCTGTTTTTT
abundance: .; v_gene: TRBV3-1/TRBV3-2; d_gene: TRBD2; j_gene: TRBJ2-1; CDR3aa: CASSLSGSENEQFF; CDR3nt: TGTGCCAGCAGCCTTAGCGGGAGCGAAAATGAGCAGTTCTTC
abundance: .; v_gene: TRBV5-1; d_gene: TRBD2; j_gene: TRBJ2-1; CDR3aa: CASSEGLAVTNEQFF; CDR3nt: TGCGCCAGCAGCGAGGGACTAGCGGTAACGAATGAGCAGTTCTTC
abundance: .; v_gene: TRBV30; d_gene: .; j_gene: TRBJ2-2; CDR3aa: CAWSVLLGWGPGELFF; CDR3nt: TGTGCCTGGAGTGTACTGCTAGGCTGGGGGCCCGGGGAGCTGTTTTTT
abundance: .; v_gene: TRBV14; d_gene: TRBD1; j_gene: TRBJ2-3; CDR3aa: CASSQGQITDTQYF; CDR3nt: TGTGCCAGCAGCCAGGGACAGATCACAGATACGCAGTATTTT
abundance: .; v_gene: TRBV29-1; d_gene: .; j_gene: TRBJ1-1; CDR3aa: CSPQRLGGETEAFF; CDR3nt: TGCAGCCCCCAGCGGTTGGGGGGGGAGACTGAAGCTTTCTTT
abundance: once; v_gene: TRBV24-1; d_gene: .; j_gene: TRBJ2-3; CDR3aa: CATSEDGTGTDTQYF; CDR3nt: TGTGCCACCAGTGAAGACGGGACTGGAACAGATACGCAGTATTTT
abundance: few; v_gene: TRBV2; d_gene: TRBD1; j_gene: TRBJ1-2; CDR3aa: CASSADRSNYGYTF; CDR3nt: TGTGCCAGCAGCGCGGACAGGTCTAACTATGGCTACACCTTC
abundance: .; v_gene: TRBV19; d_gene: TRBD2; j_gene: TRBJ2-1; CDR3aa: CASSSSGGPYNEQFF; CDR3nt: TGTGCCAGTAGTTCTAGCGGGGGGCCCTACAATGAGCAGTTCTTC
abundance: .; v_gene: TRBV4-1; d_gene: .; j_gene: TRBJ2-7; CDR3aa: CASSQELSGNYEQYF; CDR3nt: TGCGCCAGCAGCCAAGAACTGTCGGGGAACTACGAGCAGTACTTC
abundance: .; v_gene: TRBV11-2; d_gene: TRBD2; j_gene: TRBJ2-7; CDR3aa: CASSFGGTSLNEQYF; CDR3nt: TGTGCCAGCAGTTTCGGCGGGACTAGCCTCAACGAGCAGTACTTC
abundance: .; v_gene: TRBV4-1; d_gene: .; j_gene: TRBJ2-1; CDR3aa: CASSQEGGAGGNEQFF; CDR3nt: TGCGCCAGCAGCCAAGAGGGGGGGGCCGGTGGCAATGAGCAGTTCTTC
abundance: once; v_gene: TRBV19; d_gene: TRBD2; j_gene: TRBJ2-5; CDR3aa: CASSIKLAGPPQYF; CDR3nt: TGTGCCAGTAGTATAAAACTAGCGGGTCCCCCCCAGTACTTC
abundance: few; v_gene: TRBV7-9; d_gene: .; j_gene: TRBJ1-1; CDR3aa: CASSFGMNTEAFF; CDR3nt: TGTGCCAGCAGCTTCGGTATGAACACTGAAGCTTTCTTT
abundance: .; v_gene: TRBV5-1; d_gene: .; j_gene: TRBJ2-1; CDR3aa: CASSPTGVREQFF; CDR3nt: TGCGCCAGCAGCCCTACGGGAGTACGGGAGCAGTTCTTC
abundance: .; v_gene: TRBV19; d_gene: TRBD2; j_gene: TRBJ2-3; CDR3aa: CASRLAGGTDTQYF; CDR3nt: TGTGCCAGTAGACTAGCGGGGGGGACAGATACGCAGTATTTT
abundance: .; v_gene: TRBV19; d_gene: TRBD2; j_gene: TRBJ2-1; CDR3aa: CASSVSSGSYEQFF; CDR3nt: TGTGCCAGTAGTGTGTCTAGCGGGAGCTATGAGCAGTTCTTC
abundance: .; v_gene: TRBV19; d_gene: .; j_gene: TRBJ2-2; CDR3aa: CASTHGGPGTGELFF; CDR3nt: TGTGCCAGTACCCACGGCGGTCCGGGAACCGGGGAGCTGTTTTTT
abundance: .; v_gene: TRBV5-8; d_gene: TRBD2; j_gene: TRBJ2-5; CDR3aa: CASSLSSGGRPQYF; CDR3nt: TGTGCCAGCAGCTTGAGTTCTGGCGGGAGGCCCCAGTACTTC
abundance: .; v_gene: TRBV19; d_gene: TRBD2; j_gene: TRBJ2-1; CDR3aa: CASSIGAGGHNEQFF; CDR3nt: TGTGCCAGTAGTATTGGGGCGGGAGGCCACAATGAGCAGTTCTTC
abundance: .; v_gene: TRBV13; d_gene: TRBD1; j_gene: TRBJ2-5; CDR3aa: CASSLRLKTGGVETQYF; CDR3nt: TGTGCCAGCAGCTTAAGGCTCAAGACAGGGGGCGTAGAGACCCAGTACTTC
abundance: .; v_gene: TRBV19; d_gene: TRBD1; j_gene: TRBJ1-5; CDR3aa: CASKTGASNQPQHF; CDR3nt: TGTGCCAGTAAAACAGGGGCCTCAAATCAGCCCCAGCATTTT
abundance: many; v_gene: TRBV13; d_gene: .; j_gene: TRBJ1-3; CDR3aa: CASSPGRGNTIYF; CDR3nt: TGTGCCAGCAGCCCAGGGAGGGGAAACACCATATATTTT
abundance: .; v_gene: TRBV11-2; d_gene: .; j_gene: TRBJ2-7; CDR3aa: CASSLDPGKAGFQYEQYF; CDR3nt: TGTGCCAGCAGCTTAGACCCAGGAAAAGCGGGTTTTCAGTACGAGCAGTACTTC
abundance: .; v_gene: TRBV18; d_gene: TRBD1; j_gene: TRBJ1-1; CDR3aa: CASSPRGQDEAFF; CDR3nt: TGTGCCAGCTCACCACGGGGACAGGATGAAGCTTTCTTT
abundance: .; v_gene: TRBV6-5; d_gene: TRBD1; j_gene: TRBJ2-7; CDR3aa: CASLGQASSYEQYF; CDR3nt: TGTGCCAGCCTCGGACAGGCAAGCTCCTACGAGCAGTACTTC
abundance: .; v_gene: TRBV7-2; d_gene: TRBD1; j_gene: TRBJ1-1; CDR3aa: CASSLFPGTAINTEAFF; CDR3nt: TGTGCCAGCAGCTTATTCCCCGGGACAGCTATCAACACTGAAGCTTTCTTT
abundance: .; v_gene: TRBV2; d_gene: .; j_gene: TRBJ2-3; CDR3aa: CASTGLLSTDTQYF; CDR3nt: TGTGCCAGCACAGGCCTGCTTAGCACAGATACGCAGTATTTT
abundance: few; v_gene: TRBV5-5; d_gene: TRBD2; j_gene: TRBJ2-7; CDR3aa: CASSYPRGVSSYEQYF; CDR3nt: TGTGCCAGCAGCTACCCCCGGGGGGTGAGCTCCTACGAGCAGTACTTC
abundance: .; v_gene: TRBV2; d_gene: .; j_gene: TRBJ2-7; CDR3aa: CASTLFEQVREQYF; CDR3nt: TGTGCCAGCACCCTGTTTGAACAGGTTAGAGAGCAGTACTTC
abundance: .; v_gene: TRBV9; d_gene: .; j_gene: TRBJ2-7; CDR3aa: CASSVGADYEQYF; CDR3nt: TGTGCCAGCAGCGTAGGGGCCGACTACGAGCAGTACTTC